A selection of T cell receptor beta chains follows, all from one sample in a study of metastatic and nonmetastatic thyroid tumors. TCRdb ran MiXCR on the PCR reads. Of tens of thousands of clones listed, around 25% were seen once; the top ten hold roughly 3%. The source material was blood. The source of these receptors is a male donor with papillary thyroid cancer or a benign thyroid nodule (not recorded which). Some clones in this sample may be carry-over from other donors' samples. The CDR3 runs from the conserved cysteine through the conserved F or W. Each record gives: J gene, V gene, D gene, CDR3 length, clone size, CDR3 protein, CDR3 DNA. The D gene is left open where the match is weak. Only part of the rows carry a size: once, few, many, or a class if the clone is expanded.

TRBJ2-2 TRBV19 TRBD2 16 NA CASMWTSGGLTGELFF TGTGCCAGTATGTGGACTAGCGGGGGATTAACCGGGGAGCTGTTTTTT
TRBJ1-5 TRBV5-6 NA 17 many CASSLRVSGATNQPQHF TGTGCCAGCAGCTTGAGGGTCTCCGGGGCCACCAATCAGCCCCAGCATTTT
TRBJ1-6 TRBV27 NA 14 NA CASSLFPGNSPLHF TGTGCCAGCAGTTTATTTCCGGGGAATTCACCCCTCCACTTT
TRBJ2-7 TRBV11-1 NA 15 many CASSLSTGTTYEQYF TGTGCCAGCAGCTTATCCACCGGGACAACCTACGAGCAGTACTTC
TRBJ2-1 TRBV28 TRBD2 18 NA CASSSTRTSGSLYNEQFF TGTGCCAGCAGTTCGACCCGGACTAGCGGGAGTCTCTACAATGAGCAGTTCTTC
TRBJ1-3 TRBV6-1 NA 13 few CASNGGSANTIYF TGTGCCAGCAACGGGGGATCTGCAAACACCATATATTTT
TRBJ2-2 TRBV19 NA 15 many CASSTGSWFTGELFF TGTGCCAGTAGTACAGGTTCTTGGTTCACCGGGGAGCTGTTTTTT
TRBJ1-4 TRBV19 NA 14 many CASSMGRADEKLFF TGTGCCAGTAGTATGGGCAGGGCGGACGAAAAACTGTTTTTT
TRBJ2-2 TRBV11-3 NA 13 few CASSPRGTGELFF TGTGCCAGCAGCCCACGTGGCACCGGGGAGCTGTTTTTT
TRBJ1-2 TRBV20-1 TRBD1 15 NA CSARDFDRANYGYTF TGCAGTGCTAGAGATTTCGACAGGGCGAACTATGGCTACACCTTC
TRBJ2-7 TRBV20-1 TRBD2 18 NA CSARDIGLAGGPSYEQYF TGCAGTGCTAGAGATATTGGACTAGCGGGAGGGCCCTCCTACGAGCAGTACTTC
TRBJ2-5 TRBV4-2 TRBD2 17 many CASSQVRGVAGQETQYF TGTGCCAGCAGCCAAGTACGTGGGGTAGCGGGACAAGAGACCCAGTACTTC
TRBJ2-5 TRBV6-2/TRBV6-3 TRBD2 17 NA CASSYPRLAGGSETQYF TGTGCCAGCAGTTACCCCCGACTAGCGGGAGGGTCAGAGACCCAGTACTTC
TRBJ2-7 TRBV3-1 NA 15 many CASSHHTEDSYEQYF TGTGCCAGCAGCCATCACACAGAGGACTCCTACGAGCAGTACTTC
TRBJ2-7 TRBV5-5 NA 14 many CASSFRGPPPEQYF TGTGCCAGCAGTTTCAGGGGCCCCCCCCCTGAGCAGTACTTC
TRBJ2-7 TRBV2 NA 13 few CASSDRGLYEQYF TGTGCCAGCAGTGACCGGGGGCTCTACGAGCAGTACTTC
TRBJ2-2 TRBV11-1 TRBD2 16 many CASSPPTSETTGELFF TGTGCCAGCAGCCCACCGACTAGCGAAACCACCGGGGAGCTGTTTTTT
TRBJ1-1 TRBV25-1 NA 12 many CASRGGTGRAFF TGTGCCAGCAGGGGGGGGACGGGACGAGCTTTCTTT
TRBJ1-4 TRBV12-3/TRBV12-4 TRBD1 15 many CASSPQQGGFGKLFF TGTGCCAGCAGCCCCCAACAGGGGGGTTTTGGAAAACTGTTTTTT
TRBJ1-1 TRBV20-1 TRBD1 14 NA CSAPAPGQGSEAFF TGCAGTGCTCCCGCCCCCGGACAGGGGTCTGAAGCTTTTTTT
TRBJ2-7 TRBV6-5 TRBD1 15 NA CASSYSRTGAYEQYF TGTGCCAGCAGTTACAGCCGGACAGGGGCCTACGAGCAGTACTTC
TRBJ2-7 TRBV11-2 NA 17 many CASSLDQGGEGGDEQYF TGTGCCAGCAGCTTAGATCAGGGGGGTGAAGGGGGCGACGAGCAGTACTTC
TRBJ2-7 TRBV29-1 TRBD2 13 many CSVEMAGGFEQYF TGCAGCGTTGAAATGGCGGGAGGGTTCGAGCAGTACTTC
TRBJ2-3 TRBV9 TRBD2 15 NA CASSGSGRMTDTQYF TGTGCCAGCAGCGGAAGCGGGAGGATGACAGATACGCAGTATTTT
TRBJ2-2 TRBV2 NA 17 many CASSRFPGGVDTGELFF TGTGCCAGCAGCCGGTTCCCTGGAGGGGTCGACACCGGGGAGCTGTTTTTT
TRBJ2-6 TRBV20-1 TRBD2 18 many CSATPTSGSTPRANVLTF TGCAGTGCGACCCCAACTAGCGGGAGCACACCCCGGGCCAACGTCCTGACTTTC
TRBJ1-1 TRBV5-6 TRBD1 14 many CASSFGQVRTEAFF TGTGCCAGCAGCTTCGGACAGGTTAGGACTGAAGCTTTCTTT
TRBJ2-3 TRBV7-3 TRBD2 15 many CASSIGTSGTDTQYF TGTGCCAGCAGCATCGGGACTAGCGGTACAGATACGCAGTATTTT
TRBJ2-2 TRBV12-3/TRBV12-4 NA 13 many CASSFMSTGELFF TGTGCCAGCAGTTTTATGAGCACCGGGGAGCTGTTTTTT
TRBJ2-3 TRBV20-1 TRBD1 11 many CSAQGADTQYF TGCAGTGCTCAGGGGGCGGATACGCAGTATTTT
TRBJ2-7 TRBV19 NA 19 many CASSTKFPLGQPYSYEQYF TGTGCCAGTAGTACTAAATTCCCATTAGGACAGCCTTACTCCTACGAGCAGTACTTC
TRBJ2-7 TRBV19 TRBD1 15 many CASSINGQDSYEQYF TGTGCCAGTAGTATCAACGGACAGGACTCCTACGAGCAGTACTTC